This T cell receptor (beta chain) was identified during a study of T cell repertoires in cytomegalovirus infection (dated by TCRdb to about 2019). About the study as a whole: Donor HLA type was relevant to the analysis, because carriage of CMV infection together with the matching HLA type was indicated by public TCR beta signatures.

TCRdb records Illumina HiSeq 1500 as the sequencer. The raw public data were reprocessed by TCRdb itself: fastp quality trimming at Q25, MiXCR clonotype calling, in-frame beta chains only. Rows merge per CDR3 protein into single entries with the most common DNA and genes. This sample gives a few hundred thousand distinct CDR3 sequences in total; approximately 15% of them show up just once. The biggest ten clones account for roughly 45% of the sample. For CDR1 and CDR2, the germline V gene lists SGHDT and YYEEEE. V lost 4 bases and J lost 0 bases; the stretch between them is 13 bases long. The CDR3 covers 16 residues, taking in both the cysteine and the phenylalanine. The kept DNA is CDR3 alone, 48 bases in frame from the first base. What the authors observed across the whole study: Carriers of CMV infection plus the relevant HLA type were discriminated by the cumulative frequency of public TCR beta family members in the study cohort and in an independent approximately 340-donor cohort. In the ex vivo response, HLA-C-restricted CMV-specific TCR beta clonotypes were dominant, and in two of eight donors the single most frequent clonotype came from this HLA-C-restricted group.

The sample holds a few counts of this clonotype. The target of this receptor is not known. Base qualities are not recorded, but no much larger clone differs from it by a single base. The sample was CD8+ T cells from PBMCs. The source is a human donor in good health (CMV status not recorded). Some clones in this sample may be carry-over from other donors' samples. The V gene is TRBV5-6 and the J gene is TRBJ1-4, and possibly TRBD1, on 5 matching bases. The CDR3 has the sequence CASSTGRLATNEKLFF. In nucleotides, the sequence is TGTGCCAGCAGCACAGGACGCCTTGCAACTAATGAAAAACTGTTTTTT.